This is a list of T cell receptor beta chains from one sample in a study of blood T cell repertoires in COVID-19. Generated by immunoSEQ multiplex PCR, the TCRdb table keeps only in-frame clones and is missing some. Here the sample spans under 200,000 clones, approximately 86% being singletons. Material for sequencing was peripheral blood. Every receptor here comes from a man aged 60 to 69 with COVID-19, enrolled during active disease. CDR3s include the opening cysteine and the closing phenylalanine or tryptophan. Clone sizes are given selectively: once, few, many, or a class where the clone is expanded.

V gene	clone size	J gene	CDR3 protein
TRBV13	.	TRBJ1-2	CASSLGNGGGYTF
TRBV12-3/TRBV12-4	few	TRBJ2-7	CASTSGGGHEQYF
TRBV5-5	.	TRBJ1-5	CASSSGGRDQPQHF
TRBV5-4	.	TRBJ1-4	CASSLKGAGEKLFF
TRBV4-3	once	TRBJ2-3	CASSHTQGARDTQYF
TRBV19	.	TRBJ1-1	CASTRTENTEAFF
TRBV19	.	TRBJ2-5	CASSQPQTSGTETQYF
TRBV19	.	TRBJ2-1	CASSIVAGAKNEQFF
TRBV4-1	.	TRBJ1-2	CASSQGYGGANYGYTF
TRBV4-3	.	TRBJ1-3	CASSQVRGSGNTIYF
TRBV2	.	TRBJ1-5	CASSPGQGKIQPQHF
TRBV19	.	TRBJ2-4	CASSTGFIQYF
TRBV5-4	.	TRBJ1-2	CASSHDSNYGYTF
TRBV5-8	.	TRBJ1-2	CASQTDRTGGYTF
TRBV30	.	TRBJ2-1	CAGRRGNNEQFF
TRBV5-4	.	TRBJ2-2	CASSRGDGRNTGELFF
TRBV6-5	.	TRBJ1-2	CASSPDRGFGYTF
TRBV29-1	once	TRBJ1-2	CSVEGDRGNYGYTF
TRBV7-9	few	TRBJ2-7	CASSPTGTYEQYF
TRBV27	.	TRBJ1-2	CASSPPPGQGGGYTF
TRBV21-1	once	TRBJ2-7	CASSPSLTGTSYEQYF
TRBV7-2	.	TRBJ2-3	CASSLTSVSTDTQYF
TRBV28	.	TRBJ2-7	CASTHPSGTAYEQYF
TRBV15	.	TRBJ1-1	CATSRDLAGLSTEAFF
TRBV3-1/TRBV3-2	few	TRBJ1-1	CASSQGVGVNTEAFF
TRBV19	once	TRBJ1-6	CATSTGPNSPLHF
TRBV24-1	once	TRBJ1-2	CATSDFGQGDGYTF
TRBV7-2	.	TRBJ1-4	CASSRTNEKLFF
TRBV24-1	once	TRBJ2-1	CATSDPIGTSGRAGQFF
TRBV6-5	.	TRBJ2-1	CASSSGQTGVYNEQFF
TRBV27	.	TRBJ1-3	CASSQGQSSGNTIYF
TRBV3-1/TRBV3-2	.	TRBJ1-4	CASSQPGGSGEKLFF
TRBV24-1	.	TRBJ2-1	CATNTGYNEQFF